This T cell receptor (beta chain) was captured by sequencing in a study of blood T cell repertoires in COVID-19 (dated by TCRdb to the early 2020s). Study-wide context: Samples covering the acute and convalescent phases of COVID-19 were provided by collaborators in the United States, Italy and Spain. A freely available public database, intended as a resource for researchers studying the immune response to SARS-CoV-2, is where the repertoires were released. Nearly every sample came with metadata listing a de-identified subject ID, COVID-19 status, age in years and sex. Subjects who had been exposed to COVID-19, were actively infected with it, or had recovered from it provided the deeply sampled blood TCRbeta repertoires that made up the dataset. Samples came from the ongoing ImmuneRACE study (first 160 participants) plus 1,254 subjects from 6 global collaborators. Where available, HLA class I and class II types were obtained from metadata supplied by the sample provider rather than from assay-based typing. The material from the prospective study consisted of cDNA or gDNA derived from T cells, B-cell-depleted T cells, or PBMCs. Here is what the overall study found, with its caveats: The quantity of clinical and demographic metadata differed by source and by participant and was supplied without curation.

V gives up 9 bases and J gives up 4 bases, and the segment between their germline ends measures 12 bases. The germline V gene supplies CDR1 MNHEY and CDR2 SVGAGI. Measured from the cysteine to the phenylalanine, the CDR3 is 12 residues long. The retained sequence is limited to the CDR3, 36 bases, with the frame set at the first base. This clone was picked up one time. Its antigen remains undetermined. No per-base quality is available; no much larger clone lies one base away. The immunoSEQ Assay, a bias-controlled multiplex PCR, was used to amplify TCRbeta CDR3 regions from genomic DNA. Per the original workflow: Within the assay, amplification of reference gene primers was used to estimate how many nucleated cells each sample contained. To quantify the absolute abundance of each unique TCRbeta CDR3 rearrangement, sequence reads were collapsed and filtered. For each sample, productive Simpson clonality was calculated by taking the square root of Simpson's diversity index across productive rearrangements. This is the immuneACCESS table as TCRdb keeps it, with only in-frame sequences that have V and J called. A part of the clones is gone; compared with another copy, unresolved V genes explain less than half, and the rest is unexplained. V and J calls and clone size are as listed in that table; D and trimming were resolved from the DNA. The table for this sample lists more than 200,000 clones; roughly 80% of them were counted only once. 4% of the sample comes from the top ten.

Whole blood was collected in K2EDTA tubes by collaborating institutions according to the institutions' own protocols. For TCRbeta analysis, collaborators shipped samples in one of three forms: frozen whole blood, isolated PBMCs, or DNA extracted from either of those sample types. This chain is built from TRBV6-5 and TRBJ1-2; TRBD1 could be the D gene, as 6 bases match. This sequence was found in a woman between 40 and 55 years old with active or convalescent COVID-19. Sequenced material: peripheral blood. The sequence in DNA is TGTGCCAGTAGGGACAATCGCTATGGCTACACCTTC. This codes for CASRDNRYGYTF.